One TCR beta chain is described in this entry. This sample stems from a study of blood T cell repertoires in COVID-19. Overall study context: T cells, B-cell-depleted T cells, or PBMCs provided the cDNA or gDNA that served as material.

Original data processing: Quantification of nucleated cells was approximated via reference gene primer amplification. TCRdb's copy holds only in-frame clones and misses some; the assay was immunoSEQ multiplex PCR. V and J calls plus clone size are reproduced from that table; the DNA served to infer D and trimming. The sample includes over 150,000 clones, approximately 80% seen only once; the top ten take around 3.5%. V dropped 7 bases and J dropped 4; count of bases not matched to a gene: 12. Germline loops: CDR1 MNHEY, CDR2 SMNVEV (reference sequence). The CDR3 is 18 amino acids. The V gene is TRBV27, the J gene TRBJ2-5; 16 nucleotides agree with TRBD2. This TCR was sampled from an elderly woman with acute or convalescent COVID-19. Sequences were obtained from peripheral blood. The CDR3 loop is CASKKGTSGGARPETQYF. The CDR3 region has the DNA TGTGCCAGCAAAAAAGGGACTAGCGGGGGGGCGAGGCCAGAGACCCAGTACTTC.